Listed here are 7 T cell receptor beta chains from one sample, sequenced in a study of control samples from healthy donors and cancer patients. Method: immunoSEQ multiplex PCR; TCRdb's copy keeps in-frame clones and lacks some. The sample records 130,000 to 150,000 clones, approximately 91% being singletons. The sequencing input was blood. The receptor set was obtained from a man aged 25 to 40 in good health.

This clone has just one count. The V gene is TRBV6-6, the J gene TRBJ2-7, with 9 bases identical to TRBD1. V shed 5 bases, J shed 3 bases, and the junction held 11 bases outside the gene matches. CDR3 length: 16 residues. Germline values: CDR1 MNHNY, CDR2 SVGAGI (reference sequence). The DNA for the CDR3 is TGTGCCAGCAGTCCCCCCTCCGGGACAGGGATCTACGAGCAGTACTTC. Residues: CASSPPSGTGIYEQYF.

The V call is TRBV13, the J call TRBJ1-2, with D tentatively TRBD1 (5 bases). The CDR3 has 13 amino acids. The V gene's germline CDR1 is PRHDT and CDR2 FYEKMQ (reference sequence). The ends were cut back, 4 bases at V and 1 base at J, with 7 bases in the middle. CDR3 amino acids: CASSSRVNYGYTF. The CDR3 region has the DNA TGTGCCAGCAGCTCCAGGGTTAACTATGGCTACACCTTC.

The chain carries TRBV7-2 and TRBJ1-6, with a possible D match to TRBD1 (5 bases). This CDR3 spans 12 amino acids. Germline CDR1 SGHTA, CDR2 FQGNSA. V was shortened by 2 bases and J by 13 bases, with 9 bases between the two germline ends. The CDR3 coding sequence is TGTGCCAGCAGCTTAAACCAGGGCCCCCTCCACTTT. This sequence encodes CASSLNQGPLHF.

The genes are TRBV5-3 and TRBJ1-3, with no clear D. TRBV5-3 has ORF status, its function being uncertain. This CDR3 has 14 residues. Trimming pared 7 bases from V and 4 bases from J, leaving 15 bases between. The CDR3 sequence: CARVRGAEGNTIYF. In DNA, the CDR3 is TGTGCCAGAGTTAGAGGCGCTGAGGGAAACACCATATATTTT.

The J gene is TRBJ2-3, the V gene TRBV29-1; D may match TRBD1 or TRBD2 (7 bases each). CDR3 length: 21 residues. The germline V gene encodes CDR1 SQVTM and CDR2 ANQGSEA. The V and J ends lost 1 base and 0 bases respectively, with 29 bases between them. CDR3 region: CSVEGGVQGDLRGFSTDTQYF. The CDR3 nucleotides are TGCAGCGTTGAAGGCGGGGTCCAGGGGGATTTGCGGGGGTTCAGCACAGATACGCAGTATTTT.

The genes are TRBV5-1 and TRBJ2-5, with D possibly being TRBD2 (6 bases). There are 13 residues in the CDR3. From germline, CDR1 is SGHRS and CDR2 YFSETQ. The V gene lost 4 bases and the J gene lost 1 base, with 8 bases spanning the gap. The CDR3 loop is CASSAGPQETQYF. The CDR3 coding sequence is TGCGCCAGCAGCGCGGGGCCCCAAGAGACCCAGTACTTC.

The J gene is TRBJ1-1, the V gene TRBV5-6; TRBD1 is a possible D gene (5 bases). Germline V lookup: CDR1 SGHDT, CDR2 YYEEEE. V was cut by 6 bases and J by 4 bases, with 19 bases left in between. The CDR3 length is 15 residues. CDR3: CASTGDVGGSTEAFF. The CDR3 DNA is TGTGCCAGCACCGGGGATGTTGGGGGGAGCACTGAAGCTTTCTTT. The whole variable domain, remainder taken from reference TRBV5-6 and TRBJ1-1, is DAGVTQSPTHLIKTRGQQVTLRCSPKSGHDTVSWYQQALGQGPQFIFQYYEEEERQRGNFPDRFSGHQFPNYSSELNVNALLLGDSALYLCASTGDVGGSTEAFFGQGTRLTVV.